The rows below give T cell receptor beta chains drawn from one sample of a study of blood T cells in healthy people across ages. TCRdb re-derived calls from the 5' RACE reads in MiXCR, one entry per CDR3 protein. The sample lists some 560,000 distinct CDR3 sequences, 25% to 35% occurring once. The sample was also reused in another study, on T cells of mothers and their children.

Sequenced input: blood. The receptor source for this set is a boy between 2 and 10 years old in good health. Each CDR3 is given with its conserved first and last residue. A D gene is named only where the DNA matches it firmly. Some rows mark clone size as missing; the rest say once, few, many or name a class of expanded clone.

v_gene	len	abundance	d_gene	j_gene	CDR3aa	CDR3nt
TRBV28	11	.	.	TRBJ1-1	CASRVTTEAFF	TGTGCCAGTCGGGTAACAACTGAAGCTTTCTTT
TRBV19	13	.	.	TRBJ2-1	CASSSEGVYEQFF	TGTGCCAGTAGCAGCGAGGGAGTATATGAGCAGTTCTTC
TRBV9	14	few	.	TRBJ2-1	CASSEPSLGREQFF	TGTGCCAGCAGCGAACCCTCCTTAGGGCGGGAGCAGTTCTTC
TRBV12-3/TRBV12-4	11	.	.	TRBJ1-3	CASQAATTIYF	TGTGCCAGCCAAGCGGCGACCACCATATATTTT
TRBV6-5	15	.	.	TRBJ1-1	CASSYSRGRNTEAFF	TGTGCCAGCAGTTACTCCCGGGGGAGGAACACTGAAGCTTTCTTT
TRBV19	13	.	.	TRBJ2-7	CASSRTGYDEQYF	TGTGCCAGTAGCCGAACAGGGTACGACGAGCAGTACTTC
TRBV10-3	15	few	.	TRBJ2-3	CAISEDSGGADTQYF	TGTGCCATCAGTGAGGATTCGGGGGGCGCAGATACGCAGTATTTT
TRBV10-3	14	few	TRBD1	TRBJ2-5	CAISRDRAGETQYF	TGTGCCATATCCCGGGACAGGGCAGGGGAGACCCAGTACTTC
TRBV7-9	13	.	.	TRBJ2-2	CASSLPNTGELFF	TGTGCCAGCAGCTTACCTAACACCGGGGAGCTGTTTTTT
TRBV29-1	13	.	TRBD1	TRBJ2-5	CSVEGQGKETQYF	TGCAGCGTTGAAGGACAGGGGAAAGAGACCCAGTACTTC
TRBV2	15	few	TRBD1	TRBJ1-6	CASSKRTGEGSPLHF	TGTGCCAGCAGTAAAAGGACAGGAGAAGGATCACCCCTCCACTTT
TRBV6-6	16	few	TRBD1	TRBJ1-6	CASSYSRTGYNSPLHF	TGTGCCAGCAGTTACTCGAGGACAGGGTATAATTCACCCCTCCACTTT
TRBV24-1	15	.	.	TRBJ2-3	CATGEGGMSTDTQYF	TGTGCCACCGGCGAAGGTGGGATGAGCACAGATACGCAGTATTTT
TRBV5-1	13	few	.	TRBJ2-4	CASSFGPGNIQYF	TGCGCCAGCAGCTTCGGTCCGGGAAACATTCAGTACTTC
TRBV4-3	16	few	TRBD2	TRBJ2-6	CASSQLAGAGANVLTF	TGCGCCAGCAGCCAGCTAGCGGGAGCTGGGGCCAACGTCCTGACTTTC
TRBV28	17	few	TRBD1	TRBJ1-1	CASSLRYRGRMNTEAFF	TGTGCCAGCAGTTTACGCTACAGGGGGCGAATGAACACTGAAGCTTTCTTT
TRBV7-8	16	few	.	TRBJ1-2	CASSPRTGTLNYGYTF	TGTGCCAGCAGCCCACGGACGGGCACCCTGAACTATGGCTACACCTTC
TRBV6-5	14	.	TRBD2	TRBJ2-5	CASSRPGLGETQYF	TGTGCCAGCAGTAGACCGGGACTAGGGGAGACCCAGTACTTC
TRBV2	12	.	.	TRBJ2-7	CASSPTEYEQYF	TGTGCCAGCAGCCCCACAGAGTACGAGCAGTACTTC
TRBV24-1	16	few	TRBD2	TRBJ2-1	CATSDPLATSSNEQFF	TGTGCCACCAGTGACCCACTAGCGACATCCTCCAATGAGCAGTTCTTC
TRBV20-1	13	.	.	TRBJ1-1	CSARDKTALKAFF	TGCAGTGCTAGAGATAAGACGGCCCTAAAAGCTTTCTTT
TRBV7-8	15	few	TRBD1	TRBJ2-4	CASSLARQGANIQYF	TGTGCCAGCAGCTTAGCGCGTCAGGGGGCAAACATTCAGTACTTC
TRBV5-1	15	.	TRBD1	TRBJ2-7	CASRSAGTGGNEQYF	TGCGCCAGCAGATCAGCCGGGACAGGGGGCAACGAGCAGTACTTC
TRBV6-4	14	.	.	TRBJ1-4	CASSVLRRNEKLFF	TGTGCCAGCAGTGTCTTAAGACGGAATGAAAAACTGTTTTTT
TRBV29-1	13	few	.	TRBJ1-1	CSVRAVPNTEAFF	TGCAGCGTTAGGGCAGTACCGAACACTGAAGCTTTCTTT
TRBV12-3/TRBV12-4	14	.	.	TRBJ2-7	CASSSHQMTYEQYF	TGTGCCAGCAGTTCCCATCAGATGACCTACGAGCAGTACTTC
TRBV13	16	once	TRBD2	TRBJ2-1	CASSLGKTSANNEQFF	TGTGCCAGCAGCTTAGGCAAGACTAGCGCCAACAATGAGCAGTTCTTC
TRBV20-1	12	.	.	TRBJ2-7	CSARGWGNEQYF	TGCAGTGCTAGAGGTTGGGGCAATGAGCAGTACTTC
TRBV29-1	12	few	.	TRBJ1-1	CSAWTMNTEAFF	TGCAGCGCCTGGACCATGAACACTGAAGCTTTCTTT
TRBV10-3	14	.	.	TRBJ1-4	CAISELDRGEKLFF	TGTGCCATCAGTGAGCTCGACAGAGGTGAAAAACTGTTTTTT
TRBV12-3/TRBV12-4	14	.	.	TRBJ2-3	CASSLGRERDTQYF	TGTGCCAGCAGTTTAGGGCGGGAACGAGATACGCAGTATTTT
TRBV5-1	13	.	.	TRBJ1-2	CASSSSGARGYTF	TGCGCCAGCAGCTCGAGTGGGGCGCGGGGCTACACCTTC
TRBV20-1	16	few	TRBD1	TRBJ2-7	CSAEARGTGDFYEQYF	TGCAGTGCCGAGGCTAGGGGGACAGGGGATTTCTACGAGCAGTACTTC
TRBV12-3/TRBV12-4	17	.	TRBD2	TRBJ2-1	CASTPPGGGPSINEQFF	TGTGCCAGCACTCCTCCTGGCGGGGGGCCGTCTATTAATGAGCAGTTCTTC
TRBV27	15	few	.	TRBJ2-5	CASSTRPEFGETQYF	TGTGCCAGCAGTACCCGTCCTGAATTCGGAGAGACCCAGTACTTC
TRBV7-8	18	few	TRBD2	TRBJ2-2	CASSPGLAGRGNTGELFF	TGTGCCAGCAGCCCTGGACTAGCGGGAAGGGGAAACACCGGGGAGCTGTTTTTT
TRBV20-1	14	.	TRBD1	TRBJ1-1	CSATTDRVGTEAFF	TGCAGTGCAACAACGGACAGGGTGGGCACTGAAGCTTTCTTT
TRBV27	14	few	.	TRBJ2-7	CASSFGTGTYGQYF	TGTGCCAGCAGTTTCGGAACAGGGACCTACGGGCAGTACTTC
TRBV6-6	14	.	.	TRBJ1-2	CASSSAGRATGYTF	TGTGCCAGCAGTTCCGCCGGTCGGGCAACTGGCTACACCTTC
TRBV27	15	.	.	TRBJ2-7	CASSLRQPYLGEQYF	TGTGCCAGCAGTTTAAGACAACCCTATCTCGGCGAGCAGTACTTC
TRBV20-1	14	once	.	TRBJ2-5	CSAPSGDPHETQYF	TGCAGTGCTCCCTCGGGGGACCCCCATGAGACCCAGTACTTC
TRBV29-1	15	.	.	TRBJ2-3	CSVERGRHRTDTQYF	TGCAGCGTTGAAAGGGGGAGGCACCGCACAGATACGCAGTATTTT
TRBV20-1	13	.	.	TRBJ2-7	CSASGGNSYEQYF	TGCAGTGCTAGTGGGGGGAACTCCTACGAGCAGTACTTC
TRBV7-6	11	.	.	TRBJ2-1	CASSLAHEQFF	TGTGCCAGCAGCTTGGCGCATGAGCAGTTCTTC
TRBV29-1	12	.	.	TRBJ2-3	CSVGQSTDTQYF	TGCAGCGTCGGACAGAGCACAGATACGCAGTATTTT
TRBV28	17	.	.	TRBJ1-1	CASSLGGDDAMNTEAFF	TGTGCCAGCAGTTTAGGGGGGGATGATGCCATGAACACTGAAGCTTTCTTT
TRBV7-2	14	.	.	TRBJ2-7	CASSLVPLTYGQYF	TGTGCCAGCAGCTTAGTACCGCTGACCTACGGGCAGTACTTC
TRBV4-1	15	few	TRBD1	TRBJ2-5	CASSSTGQGEETQYF	TGCGCCAGCAGTTCAACGGGACAGGGAGAAGAGACCCAGTACTTC
TRBV12-3/TRBV12-4	15	.	TRBD1	TRBJ2-2	CASARGTDNTGELFF	TGTGCCAGCGCGAGGGGGACAGACAACACCGGGGAGCTGTTTTTT
TRBV20-1	14	.	.	TRBJ2-7	CSAPPSAAGDEQYF	TGCAGTGCTCCCCCGAGTGCAGCGGGCGACGAGCAGTACTTC
TRBV19	15	.	.	TRBJ2-5	CASSIVPWGAETQYF	TGTGCCAGTAGTATAGTGCCCTGGGGGGCCGAGACCCAGTACTTC
TRBV7-9	14	.	.	TRBJ1-6	CASSLDPTNSPLHF	TGTGCCAGCAGCTTAGACCCAACTAATTCACCCCTCCACTTT
TRBV7-2	16	.	TRBD1	TRBJ2-6	CASSLRRGLGANVLTF	TGTGCCAGCAGCCTAAGAAGGGGGCTTGGGGCCAACGTCCTGACTTTC
TRBV20-1	14	many	TRBD2	TRBJ2-5	CSARSGSPSETQYF	TGCAGTGCTAGAAGCGGGAGCCCATCAGAGACCCAGTACTTC
TRBV5-1	15	.	TRBD1	TRBJ2-7	CASSTTGTGRYEQYF	TGCGCCAGCAGCACAACCGGGACAGGGAGGTACGAGCAGTACTTC
TRBV12-3/TRBV12-4	14	.	TRBD1	TRBJ1-4	CASRVQGDDEKLFF	TGTGCCAGCAGGGTACAGGGGGATGATGAAAAACTGTTTTTT
TRBV7-8	15	.	.	TRBJ2-5	CASSLAGGWRETQYF	TGTGCCAGCAGCTTAGCGGGGGGCTGGAGAGAGACCCAGTACTTC
TRBV6-5	13	few	.	TRBJ1-1	CASRPRGGTEAFF	TGTGCCAGCAGACCTAGGGGGGGCACTGAAGCTTTCTTT